This note documents a single TCR beta chain sequence. Its antigen remains undetermined. Base qualities are not at hand, and no much larger clone is one base apart. This record comes from a study of response to subunit inactivated influenza vaccine (dated by TCRdb to the late 2010s). For the study in its entirety: Deep quantitative T cell receptor repertoire profiling was used in the study to track responses to a trivalent subunit inactivated influenza vaccine.

Study-wide findings and limitations: According to the authors, only a limited number of new T cells may be recruited by each seasonal influenza vaccination.

The library was produced with RT-PCR. Sequenced using an Illumina HiSeq 2500. Using fastp trimming at Q25 and MiXCR clonotype assembly, TCRdb reanalyzed the public sequencing data and kept in-frame beta chains. Under each unique CDR3 protein, matching rows form one entry showing the most common genes and DNA. This sample holds about 540,000 distinct CDR3 sequences; around 25% were observed only once. Of the sample, 2.5% to 3.5% falls within the top ten clones. Looking up the germline V gene (reference sequence) yields CDR1 WNHNN and CDR2 SYGVQD. V gives up 11 bases and J gives up 1 base, and the segment between their germline ends measures 12 bases. Spanning cysteine to phenylalanine, the CDR3 consists of 12 amino acids. The sequence is cut down to CDR3 DNA, 36 bases in frame from base 1. The same data also contributed to another study, on T cells expressing NK-cell markers. As the second paper documents: TCR beta cDNA libraries were made by 5'RACE template switching that added a universal primer site and unique molecular identifiers. Eight or nine donors provided sorted CD3+CD56+NKG2C+, CD3+CD56+NKG2C- and CD3+CD56-NKG2C+ T-cell subsets, whose TCR beta-chain repertoires were profiled. Among the eight sequenced donors, seven were HCMV-seropositive and one was HCMV-seronegative. In several experiments an anti-gammadeltaTCR antibody was added to restrict sorting to alphabetaTCR-expressing T cells. In six donors, the dominant CD3+CD56+NKG2C+ clonotypes were among the top 10 CD8+ clonotypes and accounted for about 1.0-7.5% of CD8+ T cells. Those dominant clonotypes were again the most abundant among CD3+CD56-NKG2C+ cells in a few donors, at about 28.3-65%. Whether the expanded NKG2C-expressing T cell clones were specific for HCMV antigens was left unclear. Randomly selected healthy volunteers, three men and five women, were used as the eight sequenced donors. A commercial ELISA kit detecting HCMV-specific IgG in serum was used to determine HCMV serostatus. Peripheral blood mononuclear cells were isolated from blood by Ficoll density gradient centrifugation. Using Miltenyi isolation kits, CD4+ and CD8+ T cells were isolated from PBMC through magnetic immunoseparation. Priming for cDNA synthesis came from the TCR beta constant segment, and two successive PCR amplification steps followed. The libraries were sequenced on Illumina HiSeq 2000/2500, MiSeq or NextSeq, producing 2 x 150 bp reads. Reads were demultiplexed and grouped by UMI with MIGEC, and clonotypes were assembled and quantified with MiTCR. To exclude erroneous sequences, only TCR cDNA sequences supported by at least two reads were retained. Downstream repertoire analysis used the tcR package, and clonotypes were matched across fractions by CDR3 nucleotide sequence plus V segment. VDJmatch was used to annotate antigen specificity against VDJdb, with one amino acid substitution allowed in CDR3.

Sequencing used CD4+ T cells sorted from PBMCs, obtained roughly 12 days after vaccination. Recombination connected TRBV10-1 to TRBJ2-7; the D gene lacks a confident call. The source is a man aged 50-59 years who received an inactivated influenza vaccine. Donor details come from another sample of the same person, matched by shared clones. The nucleotide sequence is TGCGCCGGAATGGTACAGTCCTACGAGCAGTACTTC. This sequence encodes CAGMVQSYEQYF.